This T cell receptor (beta chain) was identified in a study of cytomegalovirus exposure and HLA in healthy donors (dated by TCRdb to 2017 to 2019). Study-level background: An earlier analysis of under 600 of the donors reported 250 to 350 Gb of sequence data and more than 90 million unique TCR beta sequences from roughly 180 million T cells. Around 330 gigabases of sequencing data and around 90 million unique TCR sequences made up an early release that covered approximately 650 HLA-typed donors. The genetic ancestry cluster associated with self-reported Caucasian donors included 65% to 90% of the 398 genotyped donors. The study was designed to test whether signatures of past pathogen exposure could be identified by cataloging public T cell receptors. The T cell repertoires of some 700 subjects were profiled by immunosequencing and related to cytomegalovirus serostatus. Besides the first cohort of 666 subjects, a separate validation cohort made up of 95 to 150 different subjects was used. To predict cytomegalovirus infection status, the study combined high-throughput TCR immunosequencing, statistical association of individual TCRs with disease status, and machine learning. In a later analysis, previously published TCR beta repertoires from 550 to 700 donors were re-analyzed and high-resolution HLA genotyping was added so that TCR occurrence patterns could be studied. In the later analysis, no new phenotypic data were used to find candidate immune exposures; instead, reliance was placed on TCR beta sequences and their occurrence across donors. In an earlier analysis of over 550 of the donors, high-throughput TCR beta sequencing was used to judge whether each TCR beta V gene segment behaved as functional or pseudogenic. Donor age, sex, ethnicity and CMV serostatus were compiled alongside the repertoire data. A later genetic analysis used genome-wide SNP genotypes for 398 of the 666 donors, treating that subset as a discovery cohort. All discovery cohort repertoires had been generated using a single sequencing platform. Class I and class II HLA loci were covered by the typing at four-digit resolution. Typing coverage differed by locus: A, B, C, DRB1 and DQB1 were typed in about 620-630 donors, DQA1 in 522, DPA1 in roughly 590, and DPB1 in about 450. Five DR-DQ haplotypes were handled as single units for association and clustering, since linkage in the cohort was strong. Among 398 genotyped donors of the cohort, an average of approximately 240,000 unique TCR beta nucleotide sequences were sequenced per donor, roughly a sixth of them non-productive. What the research found in general, with its limitations: A later analysis found that HLA-associated TCR beta chains were more clonally expanded and had lower generation probabilities than equally common non-associated chains. In a later genetic analysis, fewer N-insertions in productive TCRs were reported among donors in an Asian-associated ancestry cluster than the approximately 670-donor mean. This cohort had only TCR beta chains sequenced, and the lack of alpha or paired-chain data limited which features could be detected. Because counts were too low, approximately 15 rarely observed V segments, including chromosome 9 orphons, were excluded from the earlier analysis of 587 of the donors. HLA typing was unavailable for some donors at each locus, so association tests used only the typed subset. A later analysis found that most CMV-associated TCR beta chains appeared HLA-restricted, with HLA associations seemingly driven largely by CMV exposure. The authors suggested that the approach could potentially be extended to other disease states and immunological phenotypes. A later analysis reported that several top co-occurrence clusters appeared linked to parvovirus B19, influenza, CMV and Epstein-Barr virus. Some IMGT-functional V segments, including TRBV6-2 and TRBV6-3, could not be told apart with the 87-base-pair reads, so those segments were excluded. A later genetic analysis associated a missense DCLRE1C variant with V-gene and J-gene trimming of TCR beta chains, and an independent cohort replicated the association. The presence/absence analyses assumed that sequencing depth was roughly uniform across donors, and that assumption may not be true. Assigning TCR associations to individual alleles was difficult when HLA alleles, especially DR and DQ, strongly co-occurred. Three of the identified cytomegalovirus-associated TCR beta chains were confirmed in vitro to be specific for cytomegalovirus antigens. In a later analysis, the rate of TCR association differed among HLA loci, with DRB1 alleles having the most associated TCRs and HLA-C alleles having the fewest. A further reported finding was that TCR beta sequences accurately predicted the HLA-A and HLA-B alleles for most subjects in the first cohort. A cluster of highly shared sequence variants was judged likely to represent a technical artifact of the sequencing pipeline. While some public TCRs were present in many individuals, most TCR sequences turned up only very rarely across donors. Immune exposure information for the cohort was limited to CMV serostatus. At a false discovery rate of 0.05, a later analysis linked around 17,000 TCR beta sequences to specific HLA alleles. The study gave a list of 150 to 200 TCR beta chains associated with cytomegalovirus. In both the original and validation cohorts, the classifier was reported to diagnose cytomegalovirus status with high specificity and sensitivity. In an earlier analysis of over 550 of the donors, most TCR beta V segments were observed in productive rearrangements about 87% or about 30% of the time, broadly matching IMGT annotations. Linkage disequilibrium might explain the correlated functional status among segregating V segments, but an unknown experimental factor could not be excluded.

In total, just over 650 healthy bone marrow donors made up the cohort. At the time of sampling, every cohort member was nominally healthy, though immune exposures that went unrecorded were likely present. The donor was CMV seronegative and belonged to the group of 352 seronegative cohort members. Each donor provided a peripheral blood sample, and peripheral blood mononuclear cells were used for TCR beta sequencing. Genomic DNA extraction from the blood cell samples was performed with the Qiagen DNeasy Blood Extraction Kit. Inclusive of the bounding cysteine and phenylalanine, the CDR3 is 14 residues long. The only DNA kept is the CDR3, 42 bases in frame from the first base. Based on the germline V gene, the CDR1 and CDR2 sequences are SGHRS and YFSETQ. V lost 0 bases and J lost 8 bases; the stretch between them is 11 bases long. Library method: the immunoSEQ multiplex PCR assay. For the multiplex PCR, a mixture combining 60 forward primers for TCR Vbeta segments and 13 reverse primers for TCR Jbeta segments was used. Amplification of the CDR3 region of rearranged TCR beta genes was performed with a multiplex PCR assay on genomic DNA. On the Illumina HiSeq System, the amplified TCR beta libraries were sequenced as 87-base-pair reads. As for how the authors treated the data: A later analysis counted about 82 million unique TCR beta chains across the 700 or so repertoires, and around 9.9 million of these chains were shared by at least two donors. To remove PCR and sequencing errors, raw reads were error-corrected and collapsed into unique sequences using a nearest-neighbor algorithm that merged closely related sequences. CDR3 sequences were aligned to IMGT reference sequences to assign V, D and J gene segments. For a sequence to be retained, a match of at least six nucleotides was required to both a V gene segment and a J gene segment. Rearrangements were classified as productive when the CDR3 lacked stop codons and remained in frame with V and J, and all other rearrangements were classified as non-productive. CDR3 was defined by IMGT convention, running from the second conserved V-encoded cysteine to the conserved J-encoded phenylalanine. The earlier analysis of about 530 of the donors excluded any sequence lacking an unambiguous match to a single V gene segment. An earlier analysis of 587 of the donors classified V segments as functional when productive rearrangements were above 56.7% and as segregating when the standard deviation between donors was above 5%. A statistical classification framework was developed to diagnose cytomegalovirus status using the catalog of TCR beta chain sequences. V and J gene assignment, in a later analysis, came from comparing TCR nucleotide sequences with IMGT/GENE-DB human TR gene sequences. In a later analysis, CDR3 sequences and most-parsimonious VDJ recombination scenarios were assigned using the TCRdist pipeline. In a later analysis, every TCR beta chain was defined by the combination of its CDR3 amino acid sequence and its V-gene family, and reads without a unique V-gene family were dropped. To address suspected cross-contamination and a sequencing artifact, a later analysis removed 592 highly shared, low-generation-probability nucleotide sequences. For each public chain, a later analysis derived a clonal expansion index from normalized ranks of inferred template counts within each repertoire. A later analysis computed generation probabilities with a VDJ recombination model fitted to out-of-frame rearrangements, and checked the results against IGoR. In a later analysis, hypergeometric tests were used to score TCR-TCR, TCR-HLA and TCR-CMV co-occurrence, with a repertoire-size bias correction applied to TCR pairs. To estimate false discovery rates, a later analysis permuted the HLA or CMV assignments 20 times. In a later analysis, co-occurring TCRs were grouped using DBSCAN, with TCRdist sequence similarity added in when clustering inside HLA-allele-positive subsets. For co-occurrence clustering, repertoires with fewer than 30,000 or more than 120,000 public chains were excluded, along with roughly 5 repertoires with anomalous nucleotide sharing. TCRdb re-hosts the immuneACCESS table, in-frame sequences only. Its copies lack some clones; in the studies checked, an unresolved V gene accounts for under half of them, and the cause for the rest is not known. The D gene and trimming were derived from the DNA, and the V and J assignments and clone size from that table. Here the sample has about 140,000 clones; 83% occur a single time. The ten largest clones represent less than 2% of the sample.

Notes on this clone: Its specific antigen is unknown. Nothing much larger sits one base from this clone, and base qualities are not available.

The sequenced material came from PBMCs. This TCR was sampled from a man aged 35-49 years in good health and CMV-seronegative. The chain is assembled from TRBV5-1 and TRBJ1-4, with the D gene not confidently named. CDR3 protein: CASSLDGTSEKLFF. The sequence in DNA is TGCGCCAGCAGCTTGGATGGTACATCCGAAAAACTGTTTTTT.